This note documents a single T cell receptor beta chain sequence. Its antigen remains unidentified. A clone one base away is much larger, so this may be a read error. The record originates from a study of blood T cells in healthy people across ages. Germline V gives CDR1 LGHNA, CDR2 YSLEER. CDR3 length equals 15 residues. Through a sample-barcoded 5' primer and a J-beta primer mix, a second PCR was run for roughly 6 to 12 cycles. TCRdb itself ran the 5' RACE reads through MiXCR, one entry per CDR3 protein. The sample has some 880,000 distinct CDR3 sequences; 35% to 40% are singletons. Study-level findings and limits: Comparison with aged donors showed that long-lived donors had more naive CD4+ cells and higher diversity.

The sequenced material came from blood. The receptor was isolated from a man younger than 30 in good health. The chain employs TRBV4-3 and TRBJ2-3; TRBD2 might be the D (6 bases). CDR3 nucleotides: TGCGCCAGCAGCCAAAACTCGGGACTTCGAGATACGCGGTATTTT. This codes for CASSQNSGLRDTRYF.